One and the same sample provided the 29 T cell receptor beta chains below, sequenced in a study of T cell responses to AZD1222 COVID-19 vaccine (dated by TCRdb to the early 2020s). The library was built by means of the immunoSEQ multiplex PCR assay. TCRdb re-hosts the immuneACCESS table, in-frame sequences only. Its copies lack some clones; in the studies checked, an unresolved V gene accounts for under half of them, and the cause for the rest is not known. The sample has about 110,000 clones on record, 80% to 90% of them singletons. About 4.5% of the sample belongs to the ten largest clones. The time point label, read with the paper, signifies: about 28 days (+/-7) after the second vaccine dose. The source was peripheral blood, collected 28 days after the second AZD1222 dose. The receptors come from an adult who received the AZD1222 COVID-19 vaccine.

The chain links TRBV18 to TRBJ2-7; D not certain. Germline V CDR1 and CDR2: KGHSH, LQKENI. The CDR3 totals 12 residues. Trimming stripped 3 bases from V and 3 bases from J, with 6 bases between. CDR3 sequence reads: CASSPSNYEQYF. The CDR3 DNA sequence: TGTGCCAGCTCACCGTCCAACTACGAGCAGTACTTC.

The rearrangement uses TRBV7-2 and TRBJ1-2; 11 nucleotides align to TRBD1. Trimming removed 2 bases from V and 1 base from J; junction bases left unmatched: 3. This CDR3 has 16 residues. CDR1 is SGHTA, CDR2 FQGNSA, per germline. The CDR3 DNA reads TGTGCCAGCAGCTTACGGACAGGGGGCAGTAACTATGGCTACACCTTC. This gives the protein CASSLRTGGSNYGYTF.

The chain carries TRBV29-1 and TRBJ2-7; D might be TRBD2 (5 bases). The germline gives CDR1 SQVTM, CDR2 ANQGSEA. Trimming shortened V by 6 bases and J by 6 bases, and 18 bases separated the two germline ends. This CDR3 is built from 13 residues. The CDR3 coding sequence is TGCAGCGTGAGATGGGGTGGAGAGGGCGAGCAGTACTTC. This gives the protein CSVRWGGEGEQYF.

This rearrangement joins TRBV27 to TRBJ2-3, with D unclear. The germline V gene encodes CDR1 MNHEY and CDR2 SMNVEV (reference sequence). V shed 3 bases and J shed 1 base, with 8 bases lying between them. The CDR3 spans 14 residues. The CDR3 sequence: CASSFWARTDTQYF. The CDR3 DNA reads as TGTGCCAGCAGTTTTTGGGCCCGCACAGATACGCAGTATTTT.

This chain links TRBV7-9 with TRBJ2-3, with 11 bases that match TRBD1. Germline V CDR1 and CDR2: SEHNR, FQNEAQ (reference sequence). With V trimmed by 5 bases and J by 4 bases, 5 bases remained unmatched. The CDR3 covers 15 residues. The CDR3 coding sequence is TGTGCCAGCAGCAGGACAGGGGGCGGATCAGATACGCAGTATTTT. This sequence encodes CASSRTGGGSDTQYF.

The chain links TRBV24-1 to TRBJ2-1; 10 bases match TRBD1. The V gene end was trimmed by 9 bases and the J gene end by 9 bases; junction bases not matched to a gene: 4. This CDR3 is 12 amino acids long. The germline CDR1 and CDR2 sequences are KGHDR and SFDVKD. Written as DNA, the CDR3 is TGTGCCACCGGGACAGGGGTTAGTGAGCAGTTCTTC. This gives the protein CATGTGVSEQFF.

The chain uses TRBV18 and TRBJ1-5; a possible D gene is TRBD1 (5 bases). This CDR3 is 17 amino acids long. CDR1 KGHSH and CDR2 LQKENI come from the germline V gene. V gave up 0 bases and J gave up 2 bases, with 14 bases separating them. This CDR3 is CASSPPGGIEGNQPQHF. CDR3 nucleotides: TGTGCCAGCTCACCACCGGGGGGGATCGAGGGCAATCAGCCCCAGCATTTT.

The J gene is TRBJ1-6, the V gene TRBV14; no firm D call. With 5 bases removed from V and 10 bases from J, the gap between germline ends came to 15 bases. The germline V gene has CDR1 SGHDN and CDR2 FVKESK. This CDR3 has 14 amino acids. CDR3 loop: CASSFNTLTSPLHF. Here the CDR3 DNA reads TGTGCCAGCAGCTTCAATACGCTCACCTCACCCCTCCACTTT.

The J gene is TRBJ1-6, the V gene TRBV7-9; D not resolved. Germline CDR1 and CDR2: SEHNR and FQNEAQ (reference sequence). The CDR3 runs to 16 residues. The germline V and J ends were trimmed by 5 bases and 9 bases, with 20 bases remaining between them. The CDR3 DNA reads TGTGCCAGCAGCCGCAAGGAGTCCCCCAATTTTTCACCCCTCCACTTT. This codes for CASSRKESPNFSPLHF.

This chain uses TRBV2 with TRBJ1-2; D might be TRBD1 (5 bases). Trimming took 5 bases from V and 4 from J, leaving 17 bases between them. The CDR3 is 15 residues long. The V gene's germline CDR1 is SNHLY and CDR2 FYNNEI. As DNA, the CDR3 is TGTGCCAGCAGTAGCTCGCAGGGACCCGCCTATGGCTACACCTTC. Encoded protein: CASSSSQGPAYGYTF.

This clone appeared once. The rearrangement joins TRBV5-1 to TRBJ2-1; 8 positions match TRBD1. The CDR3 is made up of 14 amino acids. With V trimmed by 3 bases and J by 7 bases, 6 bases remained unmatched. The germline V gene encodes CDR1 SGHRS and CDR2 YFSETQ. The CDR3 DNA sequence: TGCGCCAGCAGCTCCCAGGGGGCGGGTAATGAGCAGTTCTTC. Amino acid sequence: CASSSQGAGNEQFF.

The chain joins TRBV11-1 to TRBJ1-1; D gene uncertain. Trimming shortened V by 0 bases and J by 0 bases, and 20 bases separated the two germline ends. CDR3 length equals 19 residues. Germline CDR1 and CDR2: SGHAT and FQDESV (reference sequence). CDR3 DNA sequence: TGTGCCAGCAGCTTAGCTGCACGTACGGCGGTGGATATGAACACTGAAGCTTTCTTT. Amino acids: CASSLAARTAVDMNTEAFF.

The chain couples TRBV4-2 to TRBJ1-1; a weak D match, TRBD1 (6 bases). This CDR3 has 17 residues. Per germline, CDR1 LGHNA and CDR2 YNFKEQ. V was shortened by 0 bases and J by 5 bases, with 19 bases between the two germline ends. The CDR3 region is CASSQEGLQGRLTEAFF. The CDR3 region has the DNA TGTGCCAGCAGCCAAGAGGGATTACAGGGAAGGTTGACTGAAGCTTTCTTT.

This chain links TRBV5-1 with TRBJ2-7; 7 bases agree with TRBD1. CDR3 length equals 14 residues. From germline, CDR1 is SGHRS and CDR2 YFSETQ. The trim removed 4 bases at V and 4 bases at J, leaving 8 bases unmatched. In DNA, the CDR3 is TGCGCCAGCAGCCTGACAGGGAACCCTTACGAGCAGTACTTC. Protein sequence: CASSLTGNPYEQYF.

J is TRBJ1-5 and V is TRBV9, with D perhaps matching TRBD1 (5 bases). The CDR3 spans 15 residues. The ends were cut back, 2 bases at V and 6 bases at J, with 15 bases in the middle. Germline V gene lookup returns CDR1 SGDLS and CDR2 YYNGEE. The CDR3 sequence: CASSVTDSLRQPQHF. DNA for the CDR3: TGTGCCAGCAGCGTGACCGACAGTCTTCGTCAGCCCCAGCATTTT. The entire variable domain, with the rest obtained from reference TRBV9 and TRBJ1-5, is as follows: DSGVTQTPKHLITATGQRVTLRCSPRSGDLSVYWYQQSLDQGLQFLIQYYNGEERAKGNILERFSAQQFPDLHSELNLSSLELGDSALYFCASSVTDSLRQPQHFGDGTRLSIL.

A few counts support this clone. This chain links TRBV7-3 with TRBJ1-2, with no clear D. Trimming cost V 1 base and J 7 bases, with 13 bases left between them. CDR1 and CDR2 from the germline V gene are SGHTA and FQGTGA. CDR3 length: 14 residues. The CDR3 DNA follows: TGTGCCAGCAGCTTAAATAGCCGACGGGTTGGCTACACCTTC. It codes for CASSLNSRRVGYTF.

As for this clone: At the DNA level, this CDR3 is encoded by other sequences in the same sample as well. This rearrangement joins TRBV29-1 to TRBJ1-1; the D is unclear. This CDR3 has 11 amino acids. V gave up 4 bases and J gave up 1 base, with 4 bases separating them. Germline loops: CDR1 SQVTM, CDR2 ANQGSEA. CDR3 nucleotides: TGCAGCGTTGTGGGGAACACTGAAGCTTTCTTT. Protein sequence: CSVVGNTEAFF.

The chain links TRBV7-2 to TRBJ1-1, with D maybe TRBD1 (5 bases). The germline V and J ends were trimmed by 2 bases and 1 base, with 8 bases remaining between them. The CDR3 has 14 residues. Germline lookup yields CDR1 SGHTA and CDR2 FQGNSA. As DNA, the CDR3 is TGTGCCAGCAGCTTACGACAGCCGAACACTGAAGCTTTCTTT. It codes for CASSLRQPNTEAFF. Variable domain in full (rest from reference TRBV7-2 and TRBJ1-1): GAGVSQSPSNKVTEKGKDVELRCDPISGHTALYWYRQSLGQGLEFLIYFQGNSAPDKSGLPSDRFSAERTGGSVSTLTIQRTQQEDSAVYLCASSLRQPNTEAFFGQGTRLTVV.

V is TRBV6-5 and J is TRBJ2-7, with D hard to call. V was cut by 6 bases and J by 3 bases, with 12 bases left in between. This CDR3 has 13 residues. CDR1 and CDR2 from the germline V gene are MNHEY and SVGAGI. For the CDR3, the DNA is TGTGCCAGCAGCCTTGAGGTATTCTACGAGCAGTACTTC. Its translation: CASSLEVFYEQYF.

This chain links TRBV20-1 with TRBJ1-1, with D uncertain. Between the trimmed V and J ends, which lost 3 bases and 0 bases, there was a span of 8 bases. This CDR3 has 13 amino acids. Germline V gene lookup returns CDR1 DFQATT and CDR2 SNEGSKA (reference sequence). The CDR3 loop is CSASDEMNTEAFF. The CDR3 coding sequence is TGCAGTGCTAGTGACGAAATGAACACTGAAGCTTTCTTT.

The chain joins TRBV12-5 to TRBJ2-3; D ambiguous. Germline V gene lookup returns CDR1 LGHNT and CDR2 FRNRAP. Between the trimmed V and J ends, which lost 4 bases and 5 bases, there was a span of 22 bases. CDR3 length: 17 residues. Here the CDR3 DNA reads TGTGCTAGTGGTTCGACCGGAGTGATGCCTCGAGGAGATACGCAGTATTTT. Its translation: CASGSTGVMPRGDTQYF.

CDR3 protein: CASSLGLPTDTQYF. The CDR3 nucleotides read TGTGCCAGCAGCTTAGGCTTACCGACAGATACGCAGTATTTT. The chain joins TRBV7-9 to TRBJ2-3, with D hard to call. With 1 base removed from V and 3 bases from J, the gap between germline ends came to 8 bases. The CDR3 runs to 14 residues. CDR1 is SEHNR and CDR2 is FQNEAQ in the germline V gene (reference sequence).

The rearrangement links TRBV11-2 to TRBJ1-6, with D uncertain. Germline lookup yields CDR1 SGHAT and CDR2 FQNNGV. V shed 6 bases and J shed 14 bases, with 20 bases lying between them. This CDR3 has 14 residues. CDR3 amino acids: CASRSEAFTSSLHF. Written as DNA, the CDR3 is TGTGCCAGCAGATCCGAGGCGTTTACGTCCTCCCTCCACTTT.

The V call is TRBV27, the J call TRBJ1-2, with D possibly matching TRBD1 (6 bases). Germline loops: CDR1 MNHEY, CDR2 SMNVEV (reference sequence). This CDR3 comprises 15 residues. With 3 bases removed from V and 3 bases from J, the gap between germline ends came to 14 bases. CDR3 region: CASSFGGRKHYGYTF. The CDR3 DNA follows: TGTGCCAGCAGTTTTGGGGGGCGCAAGCACTATGGCTACACCTTC.

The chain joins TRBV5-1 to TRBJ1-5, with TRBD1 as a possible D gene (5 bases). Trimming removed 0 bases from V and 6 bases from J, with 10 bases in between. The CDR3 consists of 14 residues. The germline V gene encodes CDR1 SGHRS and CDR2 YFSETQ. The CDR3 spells CASSLAGGIQPQHF. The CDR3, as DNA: TGCGCCAGCAGCTTGGCCGGGGGTATTCAGCCCCAGCATTTT. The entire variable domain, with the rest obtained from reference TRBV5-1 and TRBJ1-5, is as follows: KAGVTQTPRYLIKTRGQQVTLSCSPISGHRSVSWYQQTPGQGLQFLFEYFSETQRNKGNFPGRFSGRQFSNSRSEMNVSTLELGDSALYLCASSLAGGIQPQHFGDGTRLSIL.

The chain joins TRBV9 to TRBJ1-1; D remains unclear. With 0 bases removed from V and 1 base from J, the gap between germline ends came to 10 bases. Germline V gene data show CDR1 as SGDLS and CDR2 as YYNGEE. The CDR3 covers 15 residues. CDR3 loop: CASSVGFGGNTEAFF. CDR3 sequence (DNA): TGTGCCAGCAGCGTAGGGTTCGGCGGGAACACTGAAGCTTTCTTT.

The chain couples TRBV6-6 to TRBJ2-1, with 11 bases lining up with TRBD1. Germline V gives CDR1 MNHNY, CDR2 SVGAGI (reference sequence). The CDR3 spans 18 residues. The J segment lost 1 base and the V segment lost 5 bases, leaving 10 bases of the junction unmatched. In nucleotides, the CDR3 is TGTGCCAGCAGTCCATCTCCGGGACAGGGGGGGTCCTACAATGAGCAGTTCTTC. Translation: CASSPSPGQGGSYNEQFF.

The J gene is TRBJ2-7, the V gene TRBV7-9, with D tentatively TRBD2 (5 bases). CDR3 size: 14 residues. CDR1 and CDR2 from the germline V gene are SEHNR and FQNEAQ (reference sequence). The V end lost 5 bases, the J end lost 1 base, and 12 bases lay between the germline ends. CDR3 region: CASSPDFQSYEQYF. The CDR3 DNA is TGTGCCAGCAGCCCGGACTTTCAATCCTACGAGCAGTACTTC.

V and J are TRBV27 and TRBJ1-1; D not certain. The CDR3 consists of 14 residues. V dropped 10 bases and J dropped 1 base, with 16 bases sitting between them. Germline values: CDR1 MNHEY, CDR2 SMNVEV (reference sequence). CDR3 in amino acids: CATLPTVENTEAFF. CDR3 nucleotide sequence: TGTGCCACCCTACCGACCGTGGAGAACACTGAAGCTTTCTTT.